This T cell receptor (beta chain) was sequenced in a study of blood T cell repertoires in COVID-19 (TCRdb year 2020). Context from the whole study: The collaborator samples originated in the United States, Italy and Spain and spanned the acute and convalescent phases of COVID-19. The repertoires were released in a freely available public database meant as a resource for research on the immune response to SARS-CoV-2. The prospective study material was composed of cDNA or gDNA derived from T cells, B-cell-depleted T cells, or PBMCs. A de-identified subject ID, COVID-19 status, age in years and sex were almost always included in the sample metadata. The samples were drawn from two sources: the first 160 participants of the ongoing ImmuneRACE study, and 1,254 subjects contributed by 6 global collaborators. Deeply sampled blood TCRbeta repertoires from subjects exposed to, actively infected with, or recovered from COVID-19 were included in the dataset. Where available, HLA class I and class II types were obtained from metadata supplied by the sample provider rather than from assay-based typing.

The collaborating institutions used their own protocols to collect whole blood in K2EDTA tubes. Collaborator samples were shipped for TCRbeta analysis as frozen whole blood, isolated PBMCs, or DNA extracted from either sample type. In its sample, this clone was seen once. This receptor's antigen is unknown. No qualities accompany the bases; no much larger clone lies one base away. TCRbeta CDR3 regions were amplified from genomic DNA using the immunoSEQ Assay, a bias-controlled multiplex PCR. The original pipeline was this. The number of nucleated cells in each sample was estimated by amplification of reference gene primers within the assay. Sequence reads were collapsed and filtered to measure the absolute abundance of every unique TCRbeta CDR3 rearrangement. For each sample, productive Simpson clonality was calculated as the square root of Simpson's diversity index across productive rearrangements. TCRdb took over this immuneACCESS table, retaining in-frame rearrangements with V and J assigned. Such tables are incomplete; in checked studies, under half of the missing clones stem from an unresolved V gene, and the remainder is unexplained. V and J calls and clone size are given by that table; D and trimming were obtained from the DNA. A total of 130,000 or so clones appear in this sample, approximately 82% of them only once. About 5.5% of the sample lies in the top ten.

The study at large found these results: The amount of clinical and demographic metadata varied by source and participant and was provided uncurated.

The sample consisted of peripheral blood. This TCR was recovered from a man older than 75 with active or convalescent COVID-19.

The CDR3 amino acid sequence is: CASSQTALSYNEQFF. The DNA reads TGTGCCAGCAGCCAAACTGCTCTCTCCTACAATGAGCAGTTCTTC. The rearrangement combines TRBV3-1 (or the pseudogene TRBV3-2) with TRBJ2-1; confidence is insufficient to name the D gene. Including cysteine and phenylalanine, the CDR3 has 15 amino acids. Kept here is only the CDR3 DNA, which spans 45 bases and is read in frame from base 1. CDR1 and CDR2 were assigned from the germline V gene (reference sequence) as LGHDT and YNNKEL. V gives up 2 bases and J gives up 0 bases, and the segment between their germline ends measures 8 bases.